This is a list of T cell receptor beta chains from one sample in a study of control samples from healthy donors and cancer patients. TCRdb's table, derived via immunoSEQ multiplex PCR, lists solely in-frame clones and lacks some. The data show about 70,000 clones, about 80% seen once. What was sequenced was blood. The source of these receptors is a man aged 45-65 years in good health. Each CDR3 is given with its conserved first and last residue. Each record gives: D gene, V gene, J gene, clone size, CDR3 protein, CDR3 DNA. D genes are given only for firm matches. Some rows have no size entry. The others give once, few or many, or a class for an expanded clone.

.	TRBV19	TRBJ2-5	.	CASSLGLPQETQYF	TGTGCCAGTAGTCTGGGACTGCCTCAAGAGACCCAGTACTTC
.	TRBV6-4	TRBJ1-2	.	CASSRTGANYGYTF	TGTGCCAGCAGTAGAACAGGTGCTAACTATGGCTACACCTTC
.	TRBV19	TRBJ1-2	.	CASSDTGLGYGYTF	TGTGCCAGTAGTGATACAGGGTTGGGCTATGGCTACACCTTC
TRBD2	TRBV7-9	TRBJ2-3	.	CASSLYLAGGADTQYF	TGTGCCAGCAGCTTATATCTAGCGGGCGGGGCAGATACGCAGTATTTT
.	TRBV19	TRBJ2-6	once	CASSSFGGRPSGANVLTF	TGTGCCAGTAGTTCCTTCGGTGGCAGACCCTCTGGGGCCAACGTCCTGACTTTC
.	TRBV28	TRBJ1-2	few	CASMGHGNYGYTF	TGTGCCAGCATGGGCCACGGGAACTATGGCTACACCTTC
.	TRBV5-6	TRBJ2-7	.	CASSIGGGSSYEQYF	TGTGCCAGCAGCATTGGTGGGGGGAGCTCCTACGAGCAGTACTTC
.	TRBV9	TRBJ2-2	.	CASSVTMAGPGELFF	TGTGCCAGCAGCGTTACGATGGCAGGGCCCGGGGAGCTGTTTTTT
.	TRBV6-6	TRBJ2-5	.	CASSANPGETQYF	TGTGCCAGCAGTGCCAACCCCGGGGAGACCCAGTACTTC
TRBD1	TRBV6-1	TRBJ1-2	.	CASSEGQGGLYRYTF	TGTGCCAGCAGTGAAGGACAGGGCGGTTTGTATCGCTACACCTTC